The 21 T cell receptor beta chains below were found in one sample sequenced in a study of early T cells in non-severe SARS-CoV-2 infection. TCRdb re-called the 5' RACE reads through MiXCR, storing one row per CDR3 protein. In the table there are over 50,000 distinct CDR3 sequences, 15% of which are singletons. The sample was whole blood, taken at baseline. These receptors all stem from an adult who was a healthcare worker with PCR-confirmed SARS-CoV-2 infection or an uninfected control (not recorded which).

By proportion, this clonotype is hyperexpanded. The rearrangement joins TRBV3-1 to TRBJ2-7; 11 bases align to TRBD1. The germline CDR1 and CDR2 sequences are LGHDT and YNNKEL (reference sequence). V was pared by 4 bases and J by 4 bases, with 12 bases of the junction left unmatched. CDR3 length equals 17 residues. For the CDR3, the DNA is TGTGCCAGCAGCCCGTCCCGGGACAGGGGGGAAGATTACGAGCAGTACTTC. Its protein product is CASSPSRDRGEDYEQYF.

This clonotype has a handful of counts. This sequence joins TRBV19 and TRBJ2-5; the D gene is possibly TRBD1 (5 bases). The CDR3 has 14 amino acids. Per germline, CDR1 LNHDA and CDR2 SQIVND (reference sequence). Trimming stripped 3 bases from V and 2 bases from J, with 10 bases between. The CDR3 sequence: CASSITGAQETQYF. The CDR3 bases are TGTGCCAGTAGTATTACAGGAGCTCAAGAGACCCAGTACTTC.

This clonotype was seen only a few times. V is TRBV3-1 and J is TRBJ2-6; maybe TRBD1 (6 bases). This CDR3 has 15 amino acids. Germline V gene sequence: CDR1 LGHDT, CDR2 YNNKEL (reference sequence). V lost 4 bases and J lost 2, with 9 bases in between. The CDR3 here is CASSLQGPGANVLTF. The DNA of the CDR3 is TGTGCCAGCAGCCTCCAGGGGCCTGGGGCCAACGTCCTGACTTTC.

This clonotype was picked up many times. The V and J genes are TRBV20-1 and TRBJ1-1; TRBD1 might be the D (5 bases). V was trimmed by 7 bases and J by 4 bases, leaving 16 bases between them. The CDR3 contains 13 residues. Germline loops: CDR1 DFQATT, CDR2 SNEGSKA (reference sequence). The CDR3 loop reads CSGKPPRGTEAFF. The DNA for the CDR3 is TGCAGTGGCAAGCCCCCGAGGGGCACTGAAGCTTTCTTT.

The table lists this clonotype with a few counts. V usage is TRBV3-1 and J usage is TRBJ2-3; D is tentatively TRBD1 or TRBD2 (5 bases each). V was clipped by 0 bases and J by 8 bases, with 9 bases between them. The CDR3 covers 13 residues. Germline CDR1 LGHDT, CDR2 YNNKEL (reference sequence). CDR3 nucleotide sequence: TGTGCCAGCAGCCAAGATGGGGGTGGTACGCAGTATTTT. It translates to CASSQDGGGTQYF.

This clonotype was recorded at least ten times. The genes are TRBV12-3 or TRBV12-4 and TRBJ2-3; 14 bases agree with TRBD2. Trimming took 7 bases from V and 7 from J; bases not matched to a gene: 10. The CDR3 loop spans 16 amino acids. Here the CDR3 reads CASIKGTSGSLNTQYF. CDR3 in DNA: TGTGCCAGCATCAAGGGGACTAGCGGGAGTCTGAATACGCAGTATTTT.

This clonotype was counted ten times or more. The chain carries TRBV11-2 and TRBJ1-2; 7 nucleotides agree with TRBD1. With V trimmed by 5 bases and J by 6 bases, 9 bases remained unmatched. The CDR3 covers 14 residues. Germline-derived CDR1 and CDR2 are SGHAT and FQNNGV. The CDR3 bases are TGTGCCAGCAGCCTCCAGACAGGGTATAATGGCTACACCTTC. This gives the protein CASSLQTGYNGYTF.

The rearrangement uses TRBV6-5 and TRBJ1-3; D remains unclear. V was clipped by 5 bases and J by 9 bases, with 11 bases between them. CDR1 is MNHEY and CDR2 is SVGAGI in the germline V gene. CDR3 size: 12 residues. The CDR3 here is CASSRAGGTIYF. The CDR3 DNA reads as TGTGCCAGCAGTCGCGCGGGAGGCACCATATATTTT.

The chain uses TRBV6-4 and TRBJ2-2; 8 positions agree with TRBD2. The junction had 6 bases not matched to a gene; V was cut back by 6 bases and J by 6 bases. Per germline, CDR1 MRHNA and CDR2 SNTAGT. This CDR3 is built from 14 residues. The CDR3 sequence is CASRPGLGAGELFF. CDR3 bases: TGTGCCAGCAGGCCGGGACTAGGGGCCGGGGAGCTGTTTTTT.

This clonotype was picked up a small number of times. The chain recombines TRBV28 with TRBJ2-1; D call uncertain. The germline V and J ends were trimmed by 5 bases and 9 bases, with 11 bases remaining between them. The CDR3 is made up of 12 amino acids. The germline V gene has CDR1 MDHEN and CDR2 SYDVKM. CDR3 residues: CASSRPAGEQFF. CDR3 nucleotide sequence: TGTGCCAGCAGTCGACCCGCTGGTGAGCAGTTCTTC. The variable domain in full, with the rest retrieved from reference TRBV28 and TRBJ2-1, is DVKVTQSSRYLVKRTGEKVFLECVQDMDHENMFWYRQDPGLGLRLIYFSYDVKMKEKGDIPEGYSVSREKKERFSLILESASTNQTSMYLCASSRPAGEQFFGPGTRLTVL.

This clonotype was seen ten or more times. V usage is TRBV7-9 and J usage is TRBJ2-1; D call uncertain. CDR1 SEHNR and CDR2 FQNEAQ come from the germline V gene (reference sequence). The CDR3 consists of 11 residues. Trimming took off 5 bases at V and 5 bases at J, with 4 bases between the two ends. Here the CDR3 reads CASSKDNEQFF. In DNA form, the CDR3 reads TGTGCCAGCAGCAAGGACAATGAGCAGTTCTTC.

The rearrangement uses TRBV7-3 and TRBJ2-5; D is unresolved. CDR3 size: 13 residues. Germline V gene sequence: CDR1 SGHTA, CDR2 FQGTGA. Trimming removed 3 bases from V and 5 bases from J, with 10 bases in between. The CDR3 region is CASSFQASETQYF. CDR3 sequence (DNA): TGTGCCAGCAGCTTCCAAGCCAGCGAGACCCAGTACTTC.

CDR3 nucleotides: TGTGCCTGGAGTGGTGGTGTAGGCGGGGCGACCCAGTACTTC. As protein: CAWSGGVGGATQYF. V and J are TRBV30 and TRBJ2-5; tentatively, D is TRBD2 (6 bases). V lost 1 base and J lost 7, with 16 bases in between. CDR3 length equals 14 residues. The germline gives CDR1 GTSNPN, CDR2 SVGIG (reference sequence).

CDR3 sequence reads: CASSPLGDSEAFF. CDR3 coding DNA: TGTGCCAGCAGCCCCCTGGGGGACTCTGAAGCTTTCTTT. The chain couples TRBV3-1 to TRBJ1-1, with D possibly being TRBD1 (5 bases). CDR3 length equals 13 residues. CDR1 and CDR2 from the germline V gene are LGHDT and YNNKEL (reference sequence). The V gene lost 4 bases and the J gene lost 6 bases, with 12 bases spanning the gap.

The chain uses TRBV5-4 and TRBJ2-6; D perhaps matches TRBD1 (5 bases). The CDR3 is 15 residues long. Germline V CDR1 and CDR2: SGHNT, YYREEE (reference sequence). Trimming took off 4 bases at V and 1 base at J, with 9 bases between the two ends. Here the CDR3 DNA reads TGTGCCAGCAGCACGCCAGGGTCTGGGGCCAACGTCCTGACTTTC. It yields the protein CASSTPGSGANVLTF.

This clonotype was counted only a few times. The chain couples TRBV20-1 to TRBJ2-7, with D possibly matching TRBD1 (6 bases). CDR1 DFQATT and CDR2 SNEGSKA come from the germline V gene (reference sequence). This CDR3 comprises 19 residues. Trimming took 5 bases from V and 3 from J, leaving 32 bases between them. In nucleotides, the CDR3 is TGCAGTGCTTCGCAGGGGTACCGCGTAGAACCCCGAGATATCTACGAGCAGTACTTC. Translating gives CSASQGYRVEPRDIYEQYF.

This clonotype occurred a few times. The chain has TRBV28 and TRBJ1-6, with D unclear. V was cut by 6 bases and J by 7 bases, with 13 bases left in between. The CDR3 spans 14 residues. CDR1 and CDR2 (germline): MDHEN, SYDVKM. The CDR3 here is CASSVRVKNSPLHF. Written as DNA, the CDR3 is TGTGCCAGCAGCGTACGGGTCAAAAATTCACCCCTCCACTTT.

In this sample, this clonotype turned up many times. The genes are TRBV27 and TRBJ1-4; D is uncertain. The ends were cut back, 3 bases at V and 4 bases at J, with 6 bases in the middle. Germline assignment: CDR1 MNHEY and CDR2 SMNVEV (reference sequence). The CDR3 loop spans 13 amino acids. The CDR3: CASSFRINEKLFF. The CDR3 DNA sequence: TGTGCCAGCAGTTTCCGAATTAATGAAAAACTGTTTTTT.

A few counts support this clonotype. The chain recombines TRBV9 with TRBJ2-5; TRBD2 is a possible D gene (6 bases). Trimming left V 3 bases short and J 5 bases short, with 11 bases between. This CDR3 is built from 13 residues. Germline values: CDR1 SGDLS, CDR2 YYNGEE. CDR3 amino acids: CASSGLALETQYF. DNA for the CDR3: TGTGCCAGCAGCGGGCTAGCGCTGGAGACCCAGTACTTC.

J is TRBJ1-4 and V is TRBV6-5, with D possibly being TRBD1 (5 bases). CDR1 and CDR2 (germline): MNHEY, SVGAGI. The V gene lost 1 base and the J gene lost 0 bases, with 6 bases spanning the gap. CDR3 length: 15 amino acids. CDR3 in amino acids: CASSYLTATNEKLFF. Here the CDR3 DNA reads TGTGCCAGCAGTTACTTGACAGCAACTAATGAAAAACTGTTTTTT.

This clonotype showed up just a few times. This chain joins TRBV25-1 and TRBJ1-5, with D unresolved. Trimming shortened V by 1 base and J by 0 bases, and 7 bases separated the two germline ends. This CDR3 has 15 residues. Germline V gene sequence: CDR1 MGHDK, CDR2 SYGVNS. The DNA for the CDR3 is TGTGCCAGCAGTGAATTTGGCGGTAGCAATCAGCCCCAGCATTTT. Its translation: CASSEFGGSNQPQHF.